This TCR beta chain was sequenced for a study of blood T cell repertoires in COVID-19. For the study at large: Whether acute or convalescent, the COVID-19 samples came from the United States, Italy and Spain. T cells, B-cell-depleted T cells, or PBMCs supplied cDNA or gDNA.

V shed 5 bases, J shed 4 bases, and the junction held 7 bases outside the gene matches. CDR1 is MDHEN, CDR2 SYDVKM, per germline. CDR3 length equals 15 residues. Libraries were prepared by immunoSEQ multiplex PCR; TCRdb keeps only in-frame clonotypes and omits some of them. Seen here are tens of thousands of clones, roughly four fifths observed once, and the top ten hold about 9.2%. The V and J genes are TRBV28 and TRBJ1-5; 8 bases are shared with TRBD1. Sequenced sample: peripheral blood. The TCR sequence derives from an elderly man with COVID-19, enrolled during active disease. CDR3 sequence reads: CASSPTGVGNQPQHF. In DNA form, the CDR3 reads TGTGCCAGCAGTCCGACAGGGGTAGGAAATCAGCCCCAGCATTTT.